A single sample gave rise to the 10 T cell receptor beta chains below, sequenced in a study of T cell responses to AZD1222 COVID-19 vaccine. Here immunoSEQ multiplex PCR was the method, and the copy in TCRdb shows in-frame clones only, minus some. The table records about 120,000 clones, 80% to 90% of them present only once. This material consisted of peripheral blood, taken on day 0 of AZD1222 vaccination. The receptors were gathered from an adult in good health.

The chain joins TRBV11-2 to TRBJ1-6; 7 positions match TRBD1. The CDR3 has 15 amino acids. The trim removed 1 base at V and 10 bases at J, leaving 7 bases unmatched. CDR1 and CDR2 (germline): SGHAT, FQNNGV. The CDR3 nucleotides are TGTGCCAGCAGCTTAGGACAGGGAATAGGGTCACCCCTCCACTTT. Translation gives CASSLGQGIGSPLHF.

The CDR3 coding sequence is TGTGCCAGCAGCCCCCGGACAGGAATGGTCAAAAACATTCAGTACTTC. Protein product: CASSPRTGMVKNIQYF. The gene calls are TRBV11-2 and TRBJ2-4, with 7 bases fitting TRBD1. Per germline, CDR1 SGHAT and CDR2 FQNNGV. Trimming removed 5 bases from V and 3 bases from J; junction bases left unmatched: 10. The CDR3 sequence is 16 residues long.

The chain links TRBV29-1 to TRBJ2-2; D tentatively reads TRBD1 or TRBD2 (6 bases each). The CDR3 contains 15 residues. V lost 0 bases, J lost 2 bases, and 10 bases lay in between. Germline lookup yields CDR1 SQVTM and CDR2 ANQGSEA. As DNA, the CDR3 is TGCAGCGTTGAAGAAGGGGGGCTCAACACCGGGGAGCTGTTTTTT. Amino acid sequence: CSVEEGGLNTGELFF.

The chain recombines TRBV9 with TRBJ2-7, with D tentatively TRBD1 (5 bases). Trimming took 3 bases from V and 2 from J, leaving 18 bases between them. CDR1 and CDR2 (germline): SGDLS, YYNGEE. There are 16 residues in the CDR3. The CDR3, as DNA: TGTGCCAGCAGCGGCGGTCCCCACAGGTCAACCTACGAGCAGTACTTC. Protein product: CASSGGPHRSTYEQYF.

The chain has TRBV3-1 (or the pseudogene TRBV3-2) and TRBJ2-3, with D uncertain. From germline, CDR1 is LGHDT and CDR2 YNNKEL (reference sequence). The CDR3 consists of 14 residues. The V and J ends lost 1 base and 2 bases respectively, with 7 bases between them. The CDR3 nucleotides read TGTGCCAGCAGCCAAGCCGGAACCACAGATACGCAGTATTTT. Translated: CASSQAGTTDTQYF.

CDR3 amino acids: CASSLGVVTDLYEQYF. DNA for the CDR3: TGTGCCAGCAGCTTGGGAGTAGTTACCGACCTCTACGAGCAGTACTTC. J is TRBJ2-7 and V is TRBV5-4, with no clear D. Per the germline V gene, CDR1 is SGHNT and CDR2 is YYREEE (reference sequence). This CDR3 region has 16 residues. Trimming cost V 0 bases and J 3 bases, with 16 bases left between them.

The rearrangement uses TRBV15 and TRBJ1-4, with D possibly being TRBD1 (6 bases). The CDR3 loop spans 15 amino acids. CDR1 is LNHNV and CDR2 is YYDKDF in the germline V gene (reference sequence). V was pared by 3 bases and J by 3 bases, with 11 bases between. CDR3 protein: CATSSNREPNEKLFF. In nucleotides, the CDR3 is TGTGCCACCAGCAGCAACAGGGAACCTAATGAAAAACTGTTTTTT. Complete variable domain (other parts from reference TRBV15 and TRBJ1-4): DAMVIQNPRYQVTQFGKPVTLSCSQTLNHNVMYWYQQKSSQAPKLLFHYYDKDFNNEADTPDNFQSRRPNTSFCFLDIRSPGLGDTAMYLCATSSNREPNEKLFFGSGTQLSVL.

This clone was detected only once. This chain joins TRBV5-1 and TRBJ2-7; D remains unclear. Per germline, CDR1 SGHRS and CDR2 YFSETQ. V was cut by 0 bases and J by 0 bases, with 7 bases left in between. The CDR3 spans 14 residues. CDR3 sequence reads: CASSLVGSSYEQYF. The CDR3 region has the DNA TGCGCCAGCAGCTTGGTAGGATCCTCCTACGAGCAGTACTTC.

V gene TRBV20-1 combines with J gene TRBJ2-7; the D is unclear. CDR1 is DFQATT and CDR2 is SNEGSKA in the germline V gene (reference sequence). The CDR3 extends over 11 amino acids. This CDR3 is CSQSSTYEQYF. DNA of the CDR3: TGCAGCCAAAGCTCCACCTACGAGCAGTACTTC.

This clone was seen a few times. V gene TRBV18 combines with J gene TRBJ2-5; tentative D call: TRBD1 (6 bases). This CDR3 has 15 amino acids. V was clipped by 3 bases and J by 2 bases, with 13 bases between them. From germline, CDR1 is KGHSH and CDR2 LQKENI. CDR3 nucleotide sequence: TGTGCCAGCTCACCCGGACAGACCCGTCAAGAGACCCAGTACTTC. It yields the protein CASSPGQTRQETQYF.